A selection of T cell receptor beta chains follows, all from one sample in a study of shared clonotypes between healthy human individuals. This table comes from immunoSEQ multiplex PCR, and its TCRdb copy is limited to in-frame clones, with some not included. The table has about 660,000 clones, approximately 79% seen once. Sequenced material: memory CD4+ T cells sorted from blood. These receptor sequences come from a woman under 40 in good health. Each CDR3 is given with its conserved first and last residue. Each record gives: clone size, V gene, J gene, D gene, CDR3 protein, CDR3 DNA. A D gene is named only where the DNA matches it firmly. The listing skips clone size in some rows; elsewhere it reads once, few, many or a size class.

-	TRBV19	TRBJ2-7	-	CASSTSTQYSYEQYF	TGTGCCAGTAGTACCTCGACACAGTACTCCTACGAGCAGTACTTC
-	TRBV25-1	TRBJ2-7	-	CASSEGAGSYEQYF	TGTGCCAGCAGTGAAGGAGCGGGCAGCTACGAGCAGTACTTC
-	TRBV29-1	TRBJ2-7	TRBD2	CSVYSGLAGTYEQYF	TGCAGCGTTTATTCCGGACTAGCGGGGACCTACGAGCAGTACTTC
many	TRBV6-1	TRBJ1-1	TRBD1	CASSERGQGRAFF	TGTGCCAGCAGTGAAAGAGGACAGGGAAGAGCTTTCTTT
-	TRBV28	TRBJ2-7	TRBD1	CASSFARGLAHEQYF	TGTGCCAGCAGTTTTGCCAGGGGGTTGGCGCACGAGCAGTACTTC
-	TRBV19	TRBJ2-3	TRBD2	CASSTGLAGGDTQYF	TGTGCCAGTAGTACGGGACTAGCGGGAGGAGATACGCAGTATTTT
once	TRBV28	TRBJ1-1	-	CASRSWGEAFF	TGTGCCAGCCGAAGTTGGGGTGAAGCTTTCTTT
-	TRBV28	TRBJ2-7	TRBD1	CASKGLSGGVSYEQYF	TGTGCCAGCAAGGGTCTTTCAGGGGGCGTATCCTACGAGCAGTACTTC
few	TRBV5-1	TRBJ2-1	-	CASSLDSGGYNEQFF	TGCGCCAGCAGCCTGGACAGTGGGGGCTACAATGAGCAGTTCTTC
-	TRBV6-5	TRBJ1-2	TRBD1	CASSRTLQGEYGYTF	TGTGCCAGCAGTCGCACGCTACAGGGGGAATACGGCTACACCTTC
once	TRBV19	TRBJ2-2	-	CASSIVGGSNTGELFF	TGTGCCAGTAGTATAGTAGGGGGGTCTAACACCGGGGAGCTGTTTTTT